This T cell receptor (beta chain) was identified in a study of shared clonotypes between healthy human individuals. The germline gives CDR1 LGHNA, CDR2 YNFKEQ. The CDR3 consists of 16 residues. With 1 base clipped from V and 3 bases from J, the junction kept 7 bases outside the gene matches. Broader study findings: Non-shared clonotypes showed lower generation probabilities than clonotypes common to all four donors. Memory subsets generally showed lower estimated richness than naive subsets.

The donors were adults (healthy and HIV-negative) with no recent acute infections or vaccinations. Sequenced by immunoSEQ multiplex PCR; TCRdb stores in-frame clones only, minus some. The sample includes 550,000 to 850,000 clones, 74% of them seen just once. Turning to this clone: The target antigen is unknown.

This TCR came from a woman aged 25 to 39 in good health. The J gene is TRBJ2-3, the V gene TRBV4-2; 7 bases agree with TRBD1. Sequenced sample: memory CD4+ T cells sorted from blood. Noted subset: CD45RA-negative fraction. The CDR3 spells CASSQAQRQGTDTQYF. The CDR3 DNA sequence: TGTGCCAGCAGCCAAGCCCAGAGACAGGGAACAGATACGCAGTATTTT.